These 5 T cell receptor beta chains originate from one sample sequenced in a study of shared clonotypes between healthy human individuals. The repertoire was sequenced with immunoSEQ multiplex PCR; TCRdb's copy has only in-frame clones and lacks some. In the table there are approximately 530,000 clones, about 96% of which are singletons. What was sequenced was naive CD4+ T cells sorted from blood. Subset noted: CD45RA+ positively selected. These receptors originate from a woman under 40 in good health.

This chain joins TRBV28 and TRBJ2-1, with 8 bases lining up with TRBD2. J was trimmed by 6 bases and V by 3 bases; bases with no gene match: 7. The germline V gene encodes CDR1 MDHEN and CDR2 SYDVKM. The CDR3 totals 15 residues. CDR3 bases: TGTGCCAGCAGTTTCCCGGGACTAGAAAGCAATGAGCAGTTCTTC. Encoded protein: CASSFPGLESNEQFF. The full variable domain, completed using reference TRBV28 and TRBJ2-1, is DVKVTQSSRYLVKRTGEKVFLECVQDMDHENMFWYRQDPGLGLRLIYFSYDVKMKEKGDIPEGYSVSREKKERFSLILESASTNQTSMYLCASSFPGLESNEQFFGPGTRLTVL.

The chain combines TRBV7-3 with TRBJ2-3, with 11 bases matching TRBD2. V dropped 4 bases and J dropped 1; count of bases not matched to a gene: 4. The CDR3 totals 16 residues. From germline, CDR1 is SGHTA and CDR2 FQGTGA. This CDR3 is CASSSLAGAGTDTQYF. The CDR3 DNA reads as TGTGCCAGCAGCTCACTAGCGGGAGCAGGCACAGATACGCAGTATTTT. The variable domain in full, with the rest retrieved from reference TRBV7-3 and TRBJ2-3, is GAGVSQTPSNKVTEKGKYVELRCDPISGHTALYWYRQSLGQGPEFLIYFQGTGAADDSGLPNDRFFAVRPEGSVSTLKIQRTERGDSAVYLCASSSLAGAGTDTQYFGPGTRLTVL.

The CDR3, as DNA: TGTGCCAGCAGTGAAGCATCCGGGACAAAGGGAGAGCAGTACTTC. It codes for CASSEASGTKGEQYF. This chain uses TRBV6-1 with TRBJ2-7; D may be TRBD1 (6 bases). The germline V and J ends were trimmed by 0 bases and 7 bases, with 16 bases remaining between them. CDR3 length: 15 amino acids. Germline V lookup: CDR1 MNHNS, CDR2 SASEGT.

V usage is TRBV29-1 and J usage is TRBJ1-5, with 9 bases matching TRBD1. The CDR3 loop spans 14 amino acids. The V gene's germline CDR1 is SQVTM and CDR2 ANQGSEA. Trimming took 5 bases from V and 3 from J; bases not matched to a gene: 5. CDR3 loop: CSVKGTGYNQPQHF. The CDR3 DNA sequence: TGCAGCGTTAAGGGGACAGGGTACAATCAGCCCCAGCATTTT.

The chain combines TRBV6-5 with TRBJ2-6, with D uncertain. Germline CDR1 is MNHEY and CDR2 is SVGAGI. V dropped 5 bases and J dropped 8 bases, with 16 bases sitting between them. There are 15 residues in the CDR3. The CDR3 DNA reads TGTGCCAGCAGTCTGACGGTCCTAGGGACCAACGTCCTGACTTTC. This encodes CASSLTVLGTNVLTF.